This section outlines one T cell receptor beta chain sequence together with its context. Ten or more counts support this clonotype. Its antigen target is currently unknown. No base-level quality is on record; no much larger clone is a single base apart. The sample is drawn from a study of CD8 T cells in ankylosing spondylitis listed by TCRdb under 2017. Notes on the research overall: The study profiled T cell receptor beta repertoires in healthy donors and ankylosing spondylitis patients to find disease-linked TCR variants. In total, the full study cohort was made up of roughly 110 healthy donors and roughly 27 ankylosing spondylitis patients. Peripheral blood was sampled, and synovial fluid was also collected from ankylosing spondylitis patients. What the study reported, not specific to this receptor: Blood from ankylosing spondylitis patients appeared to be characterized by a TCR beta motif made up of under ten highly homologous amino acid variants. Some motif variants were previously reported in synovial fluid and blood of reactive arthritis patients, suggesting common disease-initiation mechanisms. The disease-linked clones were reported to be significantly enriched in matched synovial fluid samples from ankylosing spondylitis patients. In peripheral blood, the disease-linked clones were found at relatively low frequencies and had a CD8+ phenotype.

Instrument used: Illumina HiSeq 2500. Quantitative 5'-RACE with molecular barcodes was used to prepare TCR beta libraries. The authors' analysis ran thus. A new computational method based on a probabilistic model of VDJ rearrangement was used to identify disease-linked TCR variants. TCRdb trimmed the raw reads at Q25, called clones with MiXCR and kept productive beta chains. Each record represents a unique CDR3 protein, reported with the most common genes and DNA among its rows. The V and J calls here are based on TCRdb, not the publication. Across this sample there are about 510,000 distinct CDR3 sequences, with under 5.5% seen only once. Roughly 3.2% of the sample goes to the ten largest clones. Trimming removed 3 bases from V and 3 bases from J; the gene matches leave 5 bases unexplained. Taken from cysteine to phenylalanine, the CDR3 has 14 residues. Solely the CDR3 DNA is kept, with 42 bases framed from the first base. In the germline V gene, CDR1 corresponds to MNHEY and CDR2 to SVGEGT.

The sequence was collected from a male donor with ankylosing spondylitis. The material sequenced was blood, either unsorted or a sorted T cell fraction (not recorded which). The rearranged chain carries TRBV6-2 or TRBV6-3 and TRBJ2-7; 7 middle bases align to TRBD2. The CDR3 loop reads CASSYGGSFYEQYF. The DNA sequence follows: TGTGCCAGCAGTTATGGCGGGAGTTTCTACGAGCAGTACTTC.